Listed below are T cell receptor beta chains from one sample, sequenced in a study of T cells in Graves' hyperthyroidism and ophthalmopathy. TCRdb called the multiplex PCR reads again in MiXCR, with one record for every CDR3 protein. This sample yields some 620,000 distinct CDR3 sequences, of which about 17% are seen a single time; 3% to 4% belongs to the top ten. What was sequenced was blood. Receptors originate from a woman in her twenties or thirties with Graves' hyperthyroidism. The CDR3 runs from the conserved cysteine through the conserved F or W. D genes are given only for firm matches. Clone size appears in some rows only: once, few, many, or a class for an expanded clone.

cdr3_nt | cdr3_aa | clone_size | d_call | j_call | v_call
TGTGCCAGCAGCTTATCCCCTGCACTGGCCTACGAGCAGTACTTC | CASSLSPALAYEQYF | many | NA | TRBJ2-7 | TRBV7-2
TGTGCCAGCACCTTGGGACAGGGAGATGGCTACACCTTC | CASTLGQGDGYTF | many | TRBD1 | TRBJ1-2 | TRBV7-8
TGCAGTGCTAGACACCCAGACTATGGCTACACCTTC | CSARHPDYGYTF | many | NA | TRBJ1-2 | TRBV20-1
TGCAGCGTTGAAAAACTAGCGGGAGGAGGCAATGAGCAGTTCTTC | CSVEKLAGGGNEQFF | many | TRBD2 | TRBJ2-1 | TRBV29-1
TGTGCCAGCAGCCCGGTCGGCCAGACTTACAATGAGCAGTTCTTC | CASSPVGQTYNEQFF | many | NA | TRBJ2-1 | TRBV11-2
TGTGCCAGCAGCCAAGGCCGGGACAGGGGGTTTGCAACTAATGAAAAACTGTTTTTT | CASSQGRDRGFATNEKLFF | few | TRBD1 | TRBJ1-4 | TRBV4-2
TGTGCCAGCAGCAAAAGGGGGACCCAAGAGACCCAGTACTTC | CASSKRGTQETQYF | many | NA | TRBJ2-5 | TRBV11-2
TGCGCCAGCAGAGCCAGCGGGAGTGGGATATACGAGCAGTACTTC | CASRASGSGIYEQYF | many | TRBD2 | TRBJ2-7 | TRBV5-1
TGCAGCGCTGGGACAGGGGCGGATGAAAAACTGTTTTTT | CSAGTGADEKLFF | NA | TRBD1 | TRBJ1-4 | TRBV29-1
TGTGCCAGCAGGGGACGAATACCTCAGGGGATTGGTGGCACAGATACGCAGTATTTT | CASRGRIPQGIGGTDTQYF | many | NA | TRBJ2-3 | TRBV6-1
TGTGCCAGCAGCTTGGGCAGGGTCTATGGCTACACCTTC | CASSLGRVYGYTF | few | NA | TRBJ1-2 | TRBV5-8
TGTGCCAGCAACCCGGGTGGGGCCAGGGTGACTGAAGCTTTCTTT | CASNPGGARVTEAFF | NA | NA | TRBJ1-1 | TRBV5-5
TGTGCCAGCAGCAAACGAGGGGTTGGAGAAGAGACCCAGTACTTC | CASSKRGVGEETQYF | once | NA | TRBJ2-5 | TRBV7-8
TGTGCCACCAGTTCGAGACGGGACGGGGGGATCAAAAGAGGGACCCAGTACTTC | CATSSRRDGGIKRGTQYF | few | TRBD2 | TRBJ2-5 | TRBV15
TGCAGCGTTGTTTGGGGCGACGCTTTCTTT | CSVVWGDAFF | many | NA | TRBJ1-1 | TRBV29-1
TGCAGCGTTGAGTGGCAGGACAATGAGCAGTTCTTC | CSVEWQDNEQFF | many | NA | TRBJ2-1 | TRBV29-1
TGTGCCAGCAGTGCCAGAGAGTCAGGGAACACTGAAGCTTTCTTT | CASSARESGNTEAFF | NA | NA | TRBJ1-1 | TRBV6-4
TGTGCCAGCAGCAACGACAGGGGCCAAAGTCAGCCCCAGCATTTT | CASSNDRGQSQPQHF | NA | TRBD1 | TRBJ1-5 | TRBV12-3/TRBV12-4
TGTGCCAGCAGCGTAGAGGGGAGCGGGAGGAGATATGAGCAGTTCTTC | CASSVEGSGRRYEQFF | NA | TRBD2 | TRBJ2-1 | TRBV9
TGTGCCAGCAGACCTGACCCGGGACGGACGAACGGTGAGCAGTTCTTC | CASRPDPGRTNGEQFF | many | NA | TRBJ2-1 | TRBV7-8
TGTGCCAGCAGCCCCAGACAGGGAGGGTCCACTGAAGCTTTCTTT | CASSPRQGGSTEAFF | many | TRBD1 | TRBJ1-1 | TRBV11-3
TGTGCCAGCAGCTTGGATGGGGCTAGTTTTCGTTTTGACTCCTACGAGCAGTACTTC | CASSLDGASFRFDSYEQYF | NA | NA | TRBJ2-7 | TRBV5-5
TGTGCCAGCAGTTTTTTTGCTAATGAAAAACTGTTTTTT | CASSFFANEKLFF | few | NA | TRBJ1-4 | TRBV12-3/TRBV12-4
TGCAGTGCTGGGAGGACAGGGCGGAGCAATCAGCCCCAGCATTTT | CSAGRTGRSNQPQHF | NA | TRBD1 | TRBJ1-5 | TRBV20-1
TGTGCCAGCACAGCACAGAGCCAGCCCCAGCATTTT | CASTAQSQPQHF | many | NA | TRBJ1-5 | TRBV2
TGCGCCAGCAGTGACGACAGGGGCTACGAGCAGTACTTC | CASSDDRGYEQYF | NA | TRBD1 | TRBJ2-7 | TRBV10-2
TGTGCTAGTGGTTTGTGGGGGGGGACAGGGTCGTACGAGCAGTACTTC | CASGLWGGTGSYEQYF | few | TRBD1 | TRBJ2-7 | TRBV12-5
TGTGCCAGCAGTCCTGTGGTCGGGGTCGGAGAGACCCAGTACTTC | CASSPVVGVGETQYF | many | NA | TRBJ2-5 | TRBV6-1
TGTGCCAGCAGTTACCCGGGTGGCAGCAATCAGCCCCAGCATTTT | CASSYPGGSNQPQHF | NA | NA | TRBJ1-5 | TRBV6-2/TRBV6-3
TGTGCCAGTAGTGGCTTTGGGGACAGGAACACTGAAGCTTTCTTT | CASSGFGDRNTEAFF | NA | TRBD1 | TRBJ1-1 | TRBV19
TGCGCCAGCAGCCAAGATTCAGCAAATTACGGGGAGCTGTTTTTT | CASSQDSANYGELFF | few | NA | TRBJ2-2 | TRBV4-3
TGCAGCGTTGAAGGACAGGGATACGAGCAGTACTTC | CSVEGQGYEQYF | many | TRBD1 | TRBJ2-7 | TRBV29-1
TGCGCCAGCAGCTTCCGGTCTAGTCCTTGCGGGGAGCTGTTTTTT | CASSFRSSPCGELFF | NA | NA | TRBJ2-2 | TRBV5-1
TGTGCCAGCAGTCCCCATAGGGGTCGTAACTACAATGAGCAGTTCTTC | CASSPHRGRNYNEQFF | many | NA | TRBJ2-1 | TRBV27
TGTGCCAGCAGCTTTCAGACAGGGGGTTACACTGAAGCTTTCTTT | CASSFQTGGYTEAFF | NA | TRBD1 | TRBJ1-1 | TRBV7-2
TGTGCCAGCAGTAAATATGACAGTTCCCATGGCTACACCTTC | CASSKYDSSHGYTF | many | NA | TRBJ1-2 | TRBV28